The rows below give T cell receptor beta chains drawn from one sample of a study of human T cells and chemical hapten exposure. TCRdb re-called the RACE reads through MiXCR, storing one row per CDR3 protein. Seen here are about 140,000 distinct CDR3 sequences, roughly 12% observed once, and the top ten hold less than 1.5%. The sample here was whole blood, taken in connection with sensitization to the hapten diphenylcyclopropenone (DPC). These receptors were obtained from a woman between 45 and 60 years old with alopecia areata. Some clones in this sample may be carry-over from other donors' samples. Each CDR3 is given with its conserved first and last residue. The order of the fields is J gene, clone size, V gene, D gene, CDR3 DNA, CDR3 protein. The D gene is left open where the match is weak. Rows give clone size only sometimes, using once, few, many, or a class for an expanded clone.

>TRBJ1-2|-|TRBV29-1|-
TGCAGCGCCGCCGCAGGAAGGAGACCCACCTTC
CSAAAGRRPTF
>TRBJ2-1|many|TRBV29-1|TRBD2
TGCAGCGTTGAAGGGACTAGCGGGAGGAGGTATGAGCAGTTCTTC
CSVEGTSGRRYEQFF
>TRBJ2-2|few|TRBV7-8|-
TGTGCCAGCAGCTTAGCGGTGGGGAAGTGGACCGGGGAGCTGTTTTTT
CASSLAVGKWTGELFF
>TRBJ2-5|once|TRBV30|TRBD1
TGTGCCATAGGACAGGGGGGGCAAGAGACCCAGTACTTC
CAIGQGGQETQYF
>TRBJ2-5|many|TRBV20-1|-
TGCAGTGCCGTCCTTGAGGTGGCCCAGTACTTC
CSAVLEVAQYF
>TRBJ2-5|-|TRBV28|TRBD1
TGTGCCAGCAGTTTAGACAGGGTTAGAGAGACCCAGTACTTC
CASSLDRVRETQYF
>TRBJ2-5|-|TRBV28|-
TGTGCCAGCAGCTCTGGCGTCCCGAAGACCCAGTACTTC
CASSSGVPKTQYF
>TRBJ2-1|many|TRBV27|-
TGTGCCAGCAGTTTATCACGCTCTTACAATGAGCAGTTCTTC
CASSLSRSYNEQFF
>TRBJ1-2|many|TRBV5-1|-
TGCGCCAGCAGCTTTACAATCAACTATGGCTACACCTTC
CASSFTINYGYTF
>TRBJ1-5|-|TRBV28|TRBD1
TGTGCCAGCAGGGCCCCCAGGGGGCGCGTTCAGCCCCAGCATTTT
CASRAPRGRVQPQHF
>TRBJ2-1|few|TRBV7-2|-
TGTGCCAGCAGCTTAGGGTCTACAGGGACCTACAATGAGCAGTTCTTC
CASSLGSTGTYNEQFF
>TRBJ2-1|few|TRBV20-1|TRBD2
TGCAGTGCTAGAGATCCTGCGGGAGGTGCGAATGAGCAGTTCTTC
CSARDPAGGANEQFF
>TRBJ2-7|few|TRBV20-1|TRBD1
TGCAGTGCTAGTTCCGGGACAGGGGGCTACGAGCAGTACTTC
CSASSGTGGYEQYF
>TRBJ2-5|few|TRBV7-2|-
TGTGCCAGCAGGGACCGACCCGAAGTGACCCAGTACTTC
CASRDRPEVTQYF
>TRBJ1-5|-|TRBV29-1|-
TGCAGCGTTGCCATCCAGGGCGTAGATCAGCCCCAGCATTTT
CSVAIQGVDQPQHF
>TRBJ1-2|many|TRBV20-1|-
TGCAGTGCTGTGCGCGGGAGTACAGGGAATGGCTACACCTTC
CSAVRGSTGNGYTF
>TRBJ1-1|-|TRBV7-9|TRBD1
TGTGCCAGCGGGGACCCCAGGGGGCTGGGGAGCACTGAAGCTTTCTTT
CASGDPRGLGSTEAFF
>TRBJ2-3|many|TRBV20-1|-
TGCAGTGCTAGAGACCCAGGGGAAGTCACAGATACGCAGTATTTT
CSARDPGEVTDTQYF
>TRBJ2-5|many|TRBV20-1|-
TGCAGTGCTAGTGCGGCGGGCGCGTACCAAGAGACCCAGTACTTC
CSASAAGAYQETQYF
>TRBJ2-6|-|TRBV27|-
TGTGCCAGCACCCTGACCGGGCCGGGGGCCAACGTCCTGACTTTC
CASTLTGPGANVLTF
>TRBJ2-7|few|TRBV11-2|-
TGTGCCAGCAGCTGGGGCTTCCAGGGGGGCGGCGACGAGCAGTACTTC
CASSWGFQGGGDEQYF
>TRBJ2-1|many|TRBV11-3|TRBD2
TGTGCCAGCAGCCCCAGCGGGAGGATCCACAATGAGCAGTTCTTC
CASSPSGRIHNEQFF
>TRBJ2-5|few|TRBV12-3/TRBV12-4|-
TGTGCCAGCAGTCCCGGCCAGAACCAAGAGACCCAGTACTTC
CASSPGQNQETQYF
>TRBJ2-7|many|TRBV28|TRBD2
TGTGCCAGCAGCCCCCCAGGCGGGAGCAACTACGAGCAGTACTTC
CASSPPGGSNYEQYF
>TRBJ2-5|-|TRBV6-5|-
TGTGCCAGCACTCCAACCAGAGGGGCACAAGAGACCCAGTACTTC
CASTPTRGAQETQYF
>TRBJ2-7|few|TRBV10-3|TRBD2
TGTGCCATCAGTTTACTAGCGGGAGGACCCTACGAGCAGTACTTC
CAISLLAGGPYEQYF
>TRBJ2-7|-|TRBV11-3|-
TGTGCCAGCAGCCCTATGAGATCGGGACCTCCAACCTACGAGCAGTACTTC
CASSPMRSGPPTYEQYF
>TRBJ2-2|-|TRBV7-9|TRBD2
TGTGCCAGCAGTCACCTAGCGGGAAGGGGGACCGGGGAGCTGTTTTTT
CASSHLAGRGTGELFF
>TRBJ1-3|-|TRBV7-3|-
TGTGCCAGCAGCTTAAGGAGAGGAAACACCATATATTTT
CASSLRRGNTIYF
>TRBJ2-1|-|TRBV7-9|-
TGTGCCAGCAGCTCCCGGACCGGAAGGAATGAGCAGTTCTTC
CASSSRTGRNEQFF
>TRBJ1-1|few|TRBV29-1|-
TGCAGCGTTGACCCAGGGGACACTGAAGCTTTCTTT
CSVDPGDTEAFF
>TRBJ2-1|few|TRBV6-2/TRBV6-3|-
TGTGCCAGCAGTTACTCGAGAGGGCCAGTAATCTACAATGAGCAGTTCTTC
CASSYSRGPVIYNEQFF
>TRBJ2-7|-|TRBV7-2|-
TGTGCCAGCAGCTTGTTCCCTGCTTTTCGGGACGGCTCCTACGAGCAGTACTTC
CASSLFPAFRDGSYEQYF
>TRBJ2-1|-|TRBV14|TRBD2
TGTGCCAGCAGCCACCGAGCGGGAGCCTCCTACAATGAGCAGTTCTTC
CASSHRAGASYNEQFF
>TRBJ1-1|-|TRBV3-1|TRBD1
TGTGCCAGCAGCCATTGGGACAGGGGTAGAACTGAAGCTTTCTTT
CASSHWDRGRTEAFF
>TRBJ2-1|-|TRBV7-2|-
TGTGCCAGCATCTCCCCCGGACGGATCTACAATGAGCAGTTCTTC
CASISPGRIYNEQFF
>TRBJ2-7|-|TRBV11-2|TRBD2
TGTGCCAGCAGCCCGTCTGGCGGGAGGGCCCACGAGCAGTACTTC
CASSPSGGRAHEQYF
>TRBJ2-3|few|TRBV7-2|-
TGTGCCAGCAGCTTATTTGCCATAAGCGCAGATACGCAGTATTTT
CASSLFAISADTQYF
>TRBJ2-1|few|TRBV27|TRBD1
TGTGCCAGCAGTTGGGACAGGGACTACAATGAGCAGTTCTTC
CASSWDRDYNEQFF
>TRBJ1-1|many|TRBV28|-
TGTGCCACCGAGAGTTCAGGGAGGTACACTGAAGCTTTCTTT
CATESSGRYTEAFF
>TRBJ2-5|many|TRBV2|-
TGTGCCAGCAATCGGAATGTTCAAGAGACCCAGTACTTC
CASNRNVQETQYF
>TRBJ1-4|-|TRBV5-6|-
TGTGCCAGCAGCTTGTGGTTTGGGAGATCAACTAATGAAAAACTGTTTTTT
CASSLWFGRSTNEKLFF
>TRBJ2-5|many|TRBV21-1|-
TGTGCCAGCAGCAAAGGGGGCAGGGGGTACCAAGAGACCCAGTACTTC
CASSKGGRGYQETQYF
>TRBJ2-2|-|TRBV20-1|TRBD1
TGCAGTGCTAGAGACCGGCAGGGGGCCGACACCGGGGAGCTGTTTTTT
CSARDRQGADTGELFF
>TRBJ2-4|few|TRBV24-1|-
TGTGCCACCAGTGATTTTCGGGGGAGCAATCAGTACTTC
CATSDFRGSNQYF
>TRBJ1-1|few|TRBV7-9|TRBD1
TGTGCCAGCAGCCCCGGACAGGGATCGAACACTGAAGCTTTCTTT
CASSPGQGSNTEAFF
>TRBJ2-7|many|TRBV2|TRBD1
TGTGCCAGCAGGGCGGGACAGGGGGCTCGGGAGCAGTACTTC
CASRAGQGAREQYF
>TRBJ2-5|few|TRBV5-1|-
TGCGCCAGCAGCTTCTCCCACGGGGGAGAGACCCAGTACTTC
CASSFSHGGETQYF
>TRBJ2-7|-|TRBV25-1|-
TGTGCCAGCAGGGGCCGCTACGAGCAGTACTTC
CASRGRYEQYF
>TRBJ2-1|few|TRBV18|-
TGTGCCAGCTCAGCAACGGGGCCCAGAAATGAGCAGTTCTTC
CASSATGPRNEQFF
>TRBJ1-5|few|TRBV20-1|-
TGCAGTGCTCGCCGGGACAACGATCAGCCCCAGCATTTT
CSARRDNDQPQHF
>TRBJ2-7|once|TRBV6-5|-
TGTGCCAGCAGTTCCCCATCCAGTCGAACCTACGAGCAGTACTTC
CASSSPSSRTYEQYF
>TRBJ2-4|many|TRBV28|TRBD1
TGTGCCAGCAGAAGAACAGGGGGCGAAACCAAAAACATTCAGTACTTC
CASRRTGGETKNIQYF
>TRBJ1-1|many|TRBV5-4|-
TGTGCCAGCAGCTTGGCCTCTAGGAACACTGAAGCTTTCTTT
CASSLASRNTEAFF
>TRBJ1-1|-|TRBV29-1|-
TGCAGCGGGAGGAAGGGATATGGGACTGAAGCTTTCTTT
CSGRKGYGTEAFF
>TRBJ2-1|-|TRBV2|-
TGTGCCAGCAGTCATATGTCGGGAAATAATGTGGGTGAGCAGTTCTTC
CASSHMSGNNVGEQFF
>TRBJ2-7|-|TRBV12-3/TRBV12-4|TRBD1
TGTGCCAGCAGATCGGACAGGGTAGTAGAGCAGTACTTC
CASRSDRVVEQYF
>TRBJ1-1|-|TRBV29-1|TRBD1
TGCAGCGCCCAACAGGGGGCAGAAGCTTTCTTT
CSAQQGAEAFF